Listed below are T cell receptor beta chains from one sample, sequenced in a study of control samples from healthy donors and cancer patients. Measured with immunoSEQ multiplex PCR; TCRdb has only the in-frame clones, and not every one. The sample yields approximately 100,000 clones, roughly 90% seen once. The sequenced material came from blood. Receptors originate from a man aged 25 to 40 in good health. CDR3s include the opening cysteine and the closing phenylalanine or tryptophan. The D gene is left open where the match is weak. Size is omitted from some rows. Given values are once, few, many or a class for expanded clones.

.	TRBV28	TRBD1	TRBJ1-6	TGTGCCAGCAAGCTTCAGGGGGTTTCACCCCTCCACTTT	CASKLQGVSPLHF
few	TRBV6-6	.	TRBJ1-5	TGTGCCAGCAGTTTGGCGGATCAGCCCCAGCATTTT	CASSLADQPQHF
.	TRBV24-1	.	TRBJ2-1	TGTGCCACCAGTGATAGGGGCTCCTACAATGAGCAGTTCTTC	CATSDRGSYNEQFF
.	TRBV18	TRBD1	TRBJ1-1	TGTGCCAGCTCCCCCGGGACAGGGAGGACTGAAGCTTTCTTT	CASSPGTGRTEAFF
.	TRBV7-6	.	TRBJ2-3	TGTGCCAGCAGCTCCCGGGAGCGGGCTAGCACAGATACGCAGTATTTT	CASSSRERASTDTQYF
few	TRBV7-2	TRBD2	TRBJ2-7	TGTGCCAGCAGCTCCTCAGCGGGAGGGCCAATCTACGAGCAGTACTTC	CASSSSAGGPIYEQYF
.	TRBV11-2	.	TRBJ2-7	TGTGCCAGCAGCCTCTGGGGTAGCTACGAGCAGTACTTC	CASSLWGSYEQYF
.	TRBV11-2	TRBD1	TRBJ1-2	TGTGCCAGCAGCTTTGACAGGGCTAACTATGGCTACACCTTC	CASSFDRANYGYTF
.	TRBV10-2	.	TRBJ1-2	TGCGCCAGCAGTGAGGGTTTCGGACAAGGAGCCTATGGCTACACCTTC	CASSEGFGQGAYGYTF
.	TRBV4-1	.	TRBJ2-3	TGCGCCAGCAGCCAAGGTACAGGGTTGTTAAATACGCAGTATTTT	CASSQGTGLLNTQYF
.	TRBV29-1	TRBD1	TRBJ1-1	TGCAGCGTCCCCGGACAGGGGTCATATGAAGCTTTCTTT	CSVPGQGSYEAFF
.	TRBV6-5	.	TRBJ2-2	TGTGCCAGCAGTTACTCGACTTGGAGTACCGGGGAGCTGTTTTTT	CASSYSTWSTGELFF
.	TRBV7-8	.	TRBJ1-1	TGTGCCAGCAGCCAAGTGGGGGGCAGTTTGAACACTGAAGCTTTCTTT	CASSQVGGSLNTEAFF
.	TRBV27	.	TRBJ2-7	TGTGCCAGCAGTTTTTCCGGGGTCAAGCAGTACTTC	CASSFSGVKQYF
.	TRBV28	.	TRBJ2-7	TGTGCCAGCGGGACTGCCCTCTACGAGCAGTACTTC	CASGTALYEQYF
once	TRBV6-1	.	TRBJ1-1	TGTGCCAGCAGTGAAATAAAGGGGTCGAGGGTGAACACTGAAGCTTTCTTT	CASSEIKGSRVNTEAFF
.	TRBV4-1	TRBD1	TRBJ2-7	TGCGCCAGCAGCCAAGTGGACAGGTGGGTTTACGAGCAGTACTTC	CASSQVDRWVYEQYF
.	TRBV19	TRBD1	TRBJ1-1	TGTGCCAGTACGCAACAGGGGGTTGGCACTGAAGCTTTCTTT	CASTQQGVGTEAFF
.	TRBV4-1	.	TRBJ2-7	TGCGCCAGCAGCCCTACCCGGCTACAGGGAGGTAAATACGAGCAGTACTTC	CASSPTRLQGGKYEQYF
once	TRBV19	TRBD1	TRBJ1-5	TGTGCCAGTAGTCCGGGACAGTGGGATAATCAGCCCCAGCATTTT	CASSPGQWDNQPQHF
.	TRBV6-5	TRBD1	TRBJ1-1	TGTGCCAGCAGGTTACAGGGGGCTCTGAACACTGAAGCTTTCTTT	CASRLQGALNTEAFF
.	TRBV4-3	.	TRBJ2-2	TGCGCCAGCAGCCAAGATCGCCCCGACGGGGAGCTGTTTTTT	CASSQDRPDGELFF
.	TRBV19	.	TRBJ2-7	TGTGCCAGTAAGCGGGCCGTCGGATCCTACGAGCAGTACTTC	CASKRAVGSYEQYF
once	TRBV11-2	.	TRBJ2-7	TGTGCCAGCAGCTTAGTCTCGGGGTTCGAGCAGTACTTC	CASSLVSGFEQYF